In its sample, the clone carrying this T cell receptor (beta chain) was seen once. The source of the sample is a study of blood T cell repertoires in COVID-19. As processed by the authors: Amplification of reference gene primers provided the estimated nucleated cell counts. Sequenced by immunoSEQ multiplex PCR; TCRdb stores in-frame clones only, minus some. V and J calls and clone size follow that table, whereas D and trimming were derived from the DNA. This sample has 130,000 to 150,000 clones; approximately 85% occur once, and the top ten carry approximately 8%. Seattle patient enrollment occurred during active infection, with longitudinal follow-up thereafter. This receptor was obtained from a woman in her fifties or sixties with COVID-19, enrolled during active disease. Material: peripheral blood.

The CDR3 spells CASSPLAGGPNEQFF. Written as DNA, the CDR3 is TGCGCCAGCAGCCCTCTAGCGGGGGGGCCTAATGAGCAGTTCTTC. The rearrangement joins TRBV4-1 to TRBJ2-1, with 12 bases fitting TRBD2. There are 15 residues in the CDR3. Germline V CDR1 and CDR2: MGHRA, YSYEKL. V lost 4 bases and J lost 7; bases outside the gene matches: 5.